Listed here is a single T cell receptor beta chain. Study processing details: Cell counts per sample came from amplifying reference gene primers. Some clones are missing from TCRdb's copy, which holds only in-frame ones; the method was immunoSEQ multiplex PCR. The DNA gave D and trimming, while V, J and clone size come from that table. The sample consists of tens of thousands of clones, about 89% of them appearing once. The ends were cut back, 4 bases at V and 6 bases at J, with 15 bases in the middle. Per the germline V gene, CDR1 is SQVTM and CDR2 is ANQGSEA. The CDR3 is 13 residues long. The data originate from a study of blood T cell repertoires in COVID-19. Looking at the study overall: Researchers got acute and convalescent COVID-19 samples from the United States, Italy and Spain. PBMCs, B-cell-depleted T cells, or T cells were the source of the cDNA or gDNA that made up the material.

The rearrangement joins TRBV29-1 to TRBJ1-1, with D unclear. The sequenced sample was peripheral blood. The sequence was obtained from an older woman with active COVID-19. The CDR3 DNA reads TGCAGCGTTGCCTGGAGTAGGTCCCCTGAAGCTTTCTTT. It codes for CSVAWSRSPEAFF.